A single sample gave rise to the 25 T cell receptor beta chains below, sequenced in a study of T cells in Graves' hyperthyroidism and ophthalmopathy. Using RNA transcripts as the source, TCR beta CDR3 regions were amplified. TCR CDR3 underwent first-round RT-PCR with the HTBI primer set. From the multiplex PCR reads, TCRdb called clonotypes with MiXCR, one entry per CDR3 protein. The repertoire consists of 500,000 to 600,000 distinct CDR3 sequences, with approximately 48% occurring once and the leading ten covering around 47%. The sequencing sample was made of peripheral blood or thyroid tissue (not recorded which). Source of these receptors: an adult woman with Graves' disease, either hyperthyroidism or ophthalmopathy (not recorded which).

Notes on this clonotype: One end of the junction is discordant with germline, which a read error may explain. The gene calls are TRBV2 and TRBJ2-2; D gene uncertain. The CDR3 contains 15 residues. Germline V gene data show CDR1 as SNHLY and CDR2 as FYNNEI. In DNA form, the CDR3 reads TGTGCCAGCAGTGAACCCCCTCGGAACACTGGGGAGCTGTTTTTT. It yields the protein CASSEPPRNTGELFF.

The chain employs TRBV29-1 and TRBJ2-2; TRBD2 agrees at 9 bases. V lost 8 bases to trimming and J lost 3 bases; unmatched junction nucleotides: 7. The CDR3 loop spans 14 amino acids. The germline V gene has CDR1 SQVTM and CDR2 ANQGSEA. The CDR3 DNA follows: TGCAGCTCTAAGAGCGGGGGGCACACCGGGGAGCTGTTTTTT. Translating it yields CSSKSGGHTGELFF.

The chain uses TRBV9 and TRBJ2-7, with 8 bases fitting TRBD1. This CDR3 is built from 14 residues. Germline loops: CDR1 SGDLS, CDR2 YYNGEE. V shed 3 bases and J 5 bases; nucleotides not matched to a gene: 7. The CDR3 loop is CASSASGGRDEQYF. The CDR3 DNA follows: TGTGCCAGCAGCGCGTCAGGGGGCCGCGACGAGCAGTACTTC.

This sequence joins TRBV7-6 and TRBJ2-5; D remains ambiguous. V lost 0 bases and J 9 bases, leaving 2 bases between the germline ends. This CDR3 contains 10 residues. From germline, CDR1 is SGHVS and CDR2 FNYEAQ. In DNA, the CDR3 is TGTGCCAGCAGCTTAGCGTCCCAGTACTTC. Translation gives CASSLASQYF. The full variable domain, with the rest looked up from reference TRBV7-6 and TRBJ2-5, is GAGVSQSPRYKVTKRGQDVALRCDPISGHVSLYWYRQALGQGPEFLTYFNYEAQQDKSGLPNDRFSAERPEGSISTLTIQRTEQRDSAMYRCASSLASQYFGPGTRLLVL.

The CDR3 protein is CATSSLGSGRVETQYF. CDR3 nucleotides: TGTGCCACCAGCAGCTTAGGTAGCGGGAGGGTGGAGACCCAGTACTTC. This chain joins TRBV15 and TRBJ2-5, with 11 bases lining up with TRBD2. This CDR3 comprises 16 residues. Germline V CDR1 and CDR2: LNHNV, YYDKDF (reference sequence). V dropped 3 bases and J dropped 5; count of bases not matched to a gene: 8.

V and J are TRBV7-9 and TRBJ1-3; D might be TRBD1 (5 bases). The CDR3 contains 16 residues. V lost 4 bases, J lost 2 bases, and 15 bases lay in between. The germline CDR1 and CDR2 sequences are SEHNR and FQNEAQ (reference sequence). Written as DNA, the CDR3 is TGTGCCAGCAGCTACGACACGGGGACGCCTGGAAACACCATATATTTT. Translation gives CASSYDTGTPGNTIYF. Variable domain in full (rest from reference TRBV7-9 and TRBJ1-3): DTGVSQNPRHKITKRGQNVTFRCDPISEHNRLYWYRQTLGQGPEFLTYFQNEAQLEKSRLLSDRFSAERPKGSFSTLEIQRTEQGDSAMYLCASSYDTGTPGNTIYFGEGSWLTVV.

V usage is TRBV6-1 and J usage is TRBJ2-7; no firm D call. Between the trimmed V and J ends, which lost 6 bases and 9 bases, there was a span of 18 bases. This CDR3 is built from 13 residues. Germline CDR1 reads MNHNS; CDR2 reads SASEGT. The CDR3 here is CASSLSSGRGQYF. The CDR3 bases are TGTGCCAGCAGCTTAAGCTCTGGGCGCGGGCAGTACTTC.

The table lists this clonotype with a few counts. The chain employs TRBV4-1 and TRBJ1-2; tentatively, D is TRBD1 (6 bases). CDR1 and CDR2 from the germline V gene are MGHRA and YSYEKL. V lost 0 bases, J lost 6 bases, and 14 bases lay in between. The CDR3 has 15 amino acids. The CDR3 spells CASSQDVRGADGYTF. The CDR3 bases are TGCGCCAGCAGCCAAGATGTTCGGGGGGCAGATGGCTACACCTTC.

The table lists this clonotype with a count of one. The DNA is left out, because the CDR3 cannot be placed on it with certainty; the CDR3 is given as TCRdb lists it. This sequence joins TRBV25-1 and TRBJ2-5; the DNA was not used to check the table's D call, TRBD2. The CDR3 region is 16 residues in length, termini included. The germline V gene encodes CDR1 MGHDK and CDR2 SYGVNS. The CDR3 sequence: CACSARLGAAGETQYF.

On this clonotype: A much bigger clone sits one base away, suggesting this may be a read error. The final CDR3 position lacks the conserved phenylalanine or tryptophan, pointing to a likely read error. The genes are TRBV7-9 and TRBJ1-1; 9 nucleotides align to TRBD1. Per the germline V gene, CDR1 is SEHNR and CDR2 is FQNEAQ (reference sequence). The CDR3 runs to 16 residues. J gave up 0 bases and V 5 bases, and 7 bases lay outside the gene matches. CDR3 DNA: TGTGCCAGCAGCCGGGGACAGGGTTCGATGAACACTGAAGCTTTCCTT. As protein: CASSRGQGSMNTEAFL.

The genes are TRBV9 and TRBJ1-2; possible D gene TRBD1, 6 bases. Germline V lookup: CDR1 SGDLS, CDR2 YYNGEE. The ends were cut back, 0 bases at V and 0 bases at J, with 12 bases in the middle. The CDR3 runs 16 residues. The CDR3 loop reads CASSVGTARANYGYTF. Here the CDR3 DNA reads TGTGCCAGCAGCGTAGGGACAGCGAGGGCTAACTATGGCTACACCTTC. The entire variable domain, with the rest obtained from reference TRBV9 and TRBJ1-2, is as follows: DSGVTQTPKHLITATGQRVTLRCSPRSGDLSVYWYQQSLDQGLQFLIQYYNGEERAKGNILERFSAQQFPDLHSELNLSSLELGDSALYFCASSVGTARANYGYTFGSGTRLTVV.

The gene calls are TRBV7-8 and TRBJ2-7; 7 bases fit TRBD1. Germline-derived CDR1 and CDR2 are SGHVS and FQNEAQ. V lost 5 bases, J lost 12 bases, and 13 bases stayed unmatched. This CDR3 is 13 amino acids long. CDR3 nucleotide sequence: TGTGCCAGCAGCATCGGACAGGAGATGAGGCGGTACTTC. Translating it yields CASSIGQEMRRYF.

The gene calls are TRBV2 and TRBJ2-7; a weak D match, TRBD1 (6 bases). With 7 bases removed from V and 0 bases from J, the gap between germline ends came to 16 bases. Looked up from germline, CDR1 is SNHLY and CDR2 is FYNNEI. This CDR3 is built from 15 residues. In nucleotides, the CDR3 is TGTGCCAGCATATCCCGGGACACGAGCTCCTACGAGCAGTACTTC. It is translated as CASISRDTSSYEQYF.

The J gene is TRBJ1-2, the V gene TRBV20-1, with a tentative D call TRBD1 (6 bases). The CDR3 sequence is 11 residues long. CDR1 and CDR2 from the germline V gene are DFQATT and SNEGSKA (reference sequence). This chain's CDR3 is CNPGASYGYTF. The CDR3 DNA is TGCAACCCGGGGGCTTCCTATGGCTACACCTTC.

The V gene is TRBV19, the J gene TRBJ2-7, with 7 nucleotides matching TRBD1. The CDR3 totals 14 residues. The trim removed 3 bases at V and 1 base at J, leaving 3 bases unmatched. Germline V CDR1 and CDR2: LNHDA, SQIVND (reference sequence). The chain's CDR3 is CASSIGQVSYEQYF. CDR3 DNA: TGTGCCAGTAGTATCGGACAGGTTTCCTACGAGCAGTACTTC.

The chain uses TRBV24-1 and TRBJ2-5; D tentatively fits TRBD1 or TRBD2 (5 bases each). Germline V CDR1 and CDR2: KGHDR, SFDVKD. This CDR3 has 15 residues. The V end was cut by 3 bases, the J end by 5 bases, with 15 bases between. The CDR3 nucleotides are TGTGCCACCAGTGATGAGGGACGTGGGGTGGAGACCCAGTACTTC. This codes for CATSDEGRGVETQYF.

The sample holds many counts of this clonotype. This CDR3 reads CASGQGGQPQHF. CDR3 coding DNA: TGTGCCAGCGGACAGGGTGGTCAGCCCCAGCATTTT. The chain uses TRBV7-8 and TRBJ1-5; 8 positions agree with TRBD1. CDR1 is SGHVS, CDR2 FQNEAQ, per germline. The CDR3 is 12 amino acids. Trimming removed 8 bases from V and 6 bases from J; junction bases left unmatched: 3.

This clonotype was seen more than once but under ten times. The rearrangement joins TRBV7-2 to TRBJ1-2; no reliable D call. This CDR3 contains 11 residues. Germline loops: CDR1 SGHTA, CDR2 FQGNSA. Trimming cost V 5 bases and J 10 bases, with 11 bases left between them. The CDR3 DNA is TGTGCCAGCAGCCTCGACCGACTCTACACCTTC. This gives the protein CASSLDRLYTF.

This rearrangement joins TRBV24-1 to TRBJ2-4; 10 positions match TRBD1. The DNA end lines up better with TRBJ2-7; the J call may be wrong. The CDR3 contains 17 residues. Germline V gene data show CDR1 as KGHDR and CDR2 as SFDVKD. The CDR3 region is CATSDLRQGAGRSEQYF. The CDR3 coding sequence is TGTGCCACCAGTGATTTACGACAGGGGGCTGGTAGAAGCGAGCAGTACTTC.

CDR3 bases: TGCAGCGGCACAGGGGGCCGGGAGACCCAGTACTTC. This encodes CSGTGGRETQYF. V usage is TRBV29-1 and J usage is TRBJ2-5; 9 nucleotides match TRBD1. The V gene's germline CDR1 is SQVTM and CDR2 ANQGSEA. J lost 5 bases, V lost 7 bases, and 5 bases had no gene match. The CDR3 consists of 12 residues.

The J gene is TRBJ2-7, the V gene TRBV7-9; D is unclear. This CDR3 is 10 amino acids long. Germline V gene lookup returns CDR1 SEHNR and CDR2 FQNEAQ (reference sequence). V was trimmed by 7 bases and J by 8 bases, leaving 9 bases between them. In DNA form, the CDR3 reads TGTGCCAGCACCGGCCCCCAGCAGTACTTC. Translation gives CASTGPQQYF.

About this clonotype: This sequence may be a read error, since a much larger clone differs from it by one base. J is TRBJ2-7 and V is TRBV10-3; D ambiguous. Germline CDR1 is ENHRY and CDR2 is SYGVKD. Trimming removed 3 bases from V and 3 bases from J, with 12 bases in between. The CDR3 is made up of 14 amino acids. CDR3 amino acids: CAISELHSLYEQYF. The CDR3 region has the DNA TGTGCCATCAGTGAACTTCACAGTCTCTACGAGCAGTACTTC.

This chain joins TRBV11-2 and TRBJ2-7; no clear D. Trimming took 6 bases from V and 3 from J, leaving 9 bases between them. CDR3 length: 12 residues. Germline-derived CDR1 and CDR2 are SGHAT and FQNNGV. The DNA for the CDR3 is TGTGCCAGCAGGACGATCAACTACGAGCAGTACTTC. This translates into CASRTINYEQYF.

This clonotype was recorded a few times. The chain joins TRBV25-1 to TRBJ1-1; the D is unclear. Germline loops: CDR1 MGHDK, CDR2 SYGVNS. The V gene lost 3 bases and the J gene lost 3 bases, with 14 bases spanning the gap. The CDR3 loop spans 15 amino acids. This CDR3 reads CASSDGLRQDTEAFF. In DNA, the CDR3 is TGTGCCAGCAGTGATGGGCTACGGCAAGACACTGAAGCTTTCTTT.

Worth noting for this clonotype: The junction and the germline gene differ at one end; a read error may be behind it. This rearrangement joins TRBV14 to TRBJ1-4, with 7 bases fitting TRBD1. The CDR3 runs to 15 residues. Germline V gives CDR1 SGHDN, CDR2 FVKESK. This CDR3 reads CASSQAGGTASPSLF. The CDR3 nucleotides read TGTGCCAGCAGCCAAGCGGGCGGGACAGCTAGTCCCTCCCTTTTT. Variable domain in full (rest from reference TRBV14 and TRBJ1-4): EAGVTQFPSHSVIEKGQTVTLRCDPISGHDNLYWYRRVMGKEIKFLLHFVKESKQDESGMPNNRFLAERTGGTYSTLKVQPAELEDSGVYFCASSQAGGTASPSLFGSGTQLSVL.